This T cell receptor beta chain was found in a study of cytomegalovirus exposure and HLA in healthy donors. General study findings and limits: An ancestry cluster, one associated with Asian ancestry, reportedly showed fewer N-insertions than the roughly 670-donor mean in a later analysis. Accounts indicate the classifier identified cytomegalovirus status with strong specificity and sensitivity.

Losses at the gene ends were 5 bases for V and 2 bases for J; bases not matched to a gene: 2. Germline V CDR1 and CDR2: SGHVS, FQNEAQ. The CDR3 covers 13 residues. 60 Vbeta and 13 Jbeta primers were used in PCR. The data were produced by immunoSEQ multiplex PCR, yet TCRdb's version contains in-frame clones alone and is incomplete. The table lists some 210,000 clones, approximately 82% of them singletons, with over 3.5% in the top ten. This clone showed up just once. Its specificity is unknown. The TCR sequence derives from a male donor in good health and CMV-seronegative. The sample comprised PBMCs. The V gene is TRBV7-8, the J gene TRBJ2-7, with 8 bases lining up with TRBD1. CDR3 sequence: CASSAGGAYEQYF. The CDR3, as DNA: TGTGCCAGCAGCGCAGGGGGCGCCTACGAGCAGTACTTC. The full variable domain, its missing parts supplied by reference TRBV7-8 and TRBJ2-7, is GAGVSQSPRYKVAKRGQDVALRCDPISGHVSLFWYQQALGQGPEFLTYFQNEAQLDKSGLPSDRFFAERPEGSVSTLKIQRTQQEDSAVYLCASSAGGAYEQYFGPGTRLTVT.